This T cell receptor (beta chain) came from a study of response to subunit inactivated influenza vaccine. General observations from the study: Authors suggested each seasonal influenza vaccination recruits few new T cells.

The CDR3 is 14 amino acids. Per germline, CDR1 SGHDT and CDR2 YYEEEE. Trimming pared 4 bases from V and 4 bases from J, leaving 12 bases between. Concerning this clonotype itself: What it recognizes is unknown.

MiXCR was run by TCRdb on the RT-PCR reads, yielding one entry per CDR3 protein. In the table there are about 570,000 distinct CDR3 sequences, approximately 10% of which are singletons. The same data also contributed to another study, on T cells expressing NK-cell markers. As reported in that work: The cDNA for TCR beta came from 5'RACE template switching with UMIs. CD3+CD56+NKG2C+, CD3+CD56+NKG2C- and CD3+CD56-NKG2C+ T cells, once sorted, supplied the TCR beta repertoires. These clonotypes also led the CD3+CD56-NKG2C+ fraction in a few donors. What remained unclear was the HCMV specificity of expanded NKG2C+ T cell clones.

The input for sequencing was PBMCs from blood, taken on the day of vaccination. This chain uses TRBV5-6 with TRBJ2-1; D is possibly TRBD2 (6 bases). The receptor's source is a man aged 45-65 years who received an inactivated influenza vaccine. CDR3 sequence reads: CASSLDGGYNEQFF. CDR3 nucleotide sequence: TGTGCCAGCAGCCTAGATGGGGGGTACAATGAGCAGTTCTTC.